This T cell receptor beta chain was sequenced for a study of control samples from healthy donors and cancer patients. CDR1 is MNHNS, CDR2 SASEGT, per germline. The V end lost 2 bases, the J end lost 6 bases, and 8 bases lay between the germline ends. The CDR3 is 13 amino acids. Profiling relied on immunoSEQ multiplex PCR, and the TCRdb table lists in-frame clones only, not all of them. The data contain 100,000 to 150,000 clones, approximately 90% of them singletons. This receptor was taken from a young man in good health. The chain links TRBV6-1 to TRBJ2-4; D is unclear. Sequencing used blood. CDR3: CASSEPITNIQYF. CDR3 bases: TGTGCCAGCAGTGAACCAATTACAAACATTCAGTACTTC.